This T cell receptor (beta chain) was obtained from a study of breast tumors, draining lymph nodes, adjacent tissues (dated by TCRdb to the mid-2010s). Regarding the complete study: TCR beta repertoires were compared across tumor, adjacent nontumor tissue and axillary lymph nodes obtained from breast cancer patients. In human breast cancer, the study set out to assess how tumor, surrounding tissue and draining lymph node repertoires relate to one another and whether T cells might be exchanged between them. Here is what the overall study found, with its caveats: Rather than being directly demonstrated, the conclusion that tumor T cells originate in lymph nodes was presented as consistent with a hypothesis. The similarity between tumor and nontumor tissue repertoires was significantly greater in luminal-like breast cancer than in basal-like breast cancer. The data were judged consistent with most tumor T cells deriving from the lymph node and then expanding within tumor tissue. T-cell repertoire diversity in tumors was found to be lower than in lymph nodes but higher than in nontumor tissue, and preferential V and J gene usage was observed.

The CDR3 runs 15 amino acids, cysteine and phenylalanine included. Only the CDR3 DNA stays, 45 bases, in frame from base 1. CDR1 and CDR2, per the germline V gene (reference sequence), are SSHAT and FNYEAQ. TCRdb records Illumina HiSeq 2000 as the sequencer. TCR beta chain libraries were generated by multiplex PCR amplification. High-throughput sequencing was used to analyze the amplified TCR beta chain products. In-frame beta chains were kept once TCRdb had trimmed the public reads at Q25 with fastp and called clones with MiXCR. Each CDR3 protein gets just one entry, which takes the most common genes and DNA from the rows behind it. Recorded for this sample are approximately 130,000 distinct CDR3 sequences; 21% of them occurred a single time. 2.2% of the sample is held by the ten biggest clonotypes. The axillary draining lymph nodes of breast cancer patients were the source of the lymph node samples.

On this clonotype itself: Its antigen specificity is not known. One end of the junction is discordant with germline, which a read error may explain.

The material sequenced was axillary lymph node tissue. This receptor was obtained from a female donor with breast cancer. Some clones in this sample may be carry-over from other donors' samples. The chain is assembled from TRBV7-7 and TRBJ2-2, with 7 bases matching TRBD1. The CDR3 protein sequence reads: CASSLTGTVTGELFF. The DNA sequence is TGTGCTAGCAGCCTAACCGGGACAGTCACCGGGGAGCTGTTTTTT. The variable domain in full, with residues beyond the CDR3 obtained from the reference TRBV7-7 and TRBJ2-2 genes, is GAGVSQSPRYKVTKRGQDVTLRCDPISSHATLYWYQQALGQGPEFLTYFNYEAQPDKSGLPSDRFSAERPEGSISTLTIQRTEQRDSAMYRCASSLTGTVTGELFFGEGSRLTVL.